The 2 T cell receptor beta chains in this list originate from one sample, sequenced in a study of cytomegalovirus exposure and HLA in healthy donors. PCR involved 60 Vbeta and 13 Jbeta primers. The assay was immunoSEQ multiplex PCR, and TCRdb's table has in-frame clones only and misses some. The sample table includes about 130,000 clones. The sample comprised PBMCs. These TCRs come from a man aged 18 to 30 in good health and CMV-seronegative.

The chain joins TRBV30 to TRBJ2-3; D is possibly TRBD2 (5 bases). The germline CDR1 and CDR2 sequences are GTSNPN and SVGIG (reference sequence). V was cut by 2 bases and J by 5 bases, with 17 bases left in between. The CDR3 runs to 15 residues. CDR3 sequence (DNA): TGTGCCTGGAGTAAAGGCATGAGGGCGAGAGATACGCAGTATTTT. Translating gives CAWSKGMRARDTQYF.

The V call is TRBV28, the J call TRBJ2-7; 8 bases are shared with TRBD2. CDR1 is MDHEN and CDR2 is SYDVKM in the germline V gene. The V gene end was trimmed by 3 bases and the J gene end by 3 bases; junction bases not matched to a gene: 7. This CDR3 spans 15 amino acids. CDR3 DNA sequence: TGTGCCAGCAGTTTCCCCGGGGGACTAGTCTACGAGCAGTACTTC. Translating it yields CASSFPGGLVYEQYF.